This is a list of T cell receptor beta chains from one sample in a study of blood T cell repertoires in COVID-19. Only in-frame clones appear in the TCRdb table, and some are missing; sequencing was by immunoSEQ multiplex PCR. The sample consists of about 350,000 clones, approximately 91% of them appearing once. Sequencing was carried out using PBMCs or T cells enriched from blood (not recorded which). These receptors all stem from a woman aged 30 to 39 who had been exposed to COVID-19. Both conserved end residues are part of each CDR3. A D gene is named only where the DNA matches it firmly. Clone sizes are given selectively: once, few, many, or a class where the clone is expanded.

>TRBV30|.|many|TRBJ1-1
CAWSRTDRHTEAFF
TGTGCCTGGAGTAGGACAGACAGGCACACTGAAGCTTTCTTT
>TRBV3-1/TRBV3-2|.|.|TRBJ1-6
CASSQVGQGLNSPLHF
TGTGCCAGCAGCCAAGTGGGGCAAGGGCTTAATTCACCCCTCCACTTT
>TRBV27|TRBD1|.|TRBJ1-5
CASTAPPGQGLIRWPQHF
TGTGCCAGCACCGCACCACCGGGACAGGGACTAATCCGTTGGCCCCAGCATTTT
>TRBV19|TRBD1|.|TRBJ1-4
CASSIWETGQLFF
TGTGCCAGTAGTATCTGGGAGACAGGGCAACTGTTTTTT
>TRBV7-9|TRBD2|.|TRBJ2-7
CASSLVASGSYEQYF
TGTGCCAGCAGCTTAGTAGCTAGCGGTTCCTACGAGCAGTACTTC
>TRBV3-1/TRBV3-2|TRBD1|.|TRBJ2-7
CASSPGQGYYEQYF
TGTGCCAGCAGCCCGGGACAGGGTTACTACGAGCAGTACTTC
>TRBV28|.|.|TRBJ1-1
CASSLGLRGTEAFF
TGTGCCAGCAGTTTAGGATTACGGGGGACTGAAGCTTTCTTT
>TRBV5-1|.|.|TRBJ1-1
CASSQGHQNTEAFF
TGCGCCAGCAGCCAGGGACACCAGAACACTGAAGCTTTCTTT
>TRBV28|TRBD2|.|TRBJ2-1
CASSSSGTSSWSEQFF
TGTGCCAGCAGTTCCTCCGGGACTAGCTCCTGGAGTGAGCAGTTCTTC
>TRBV13|.|.|TRBJ1-2
CASSIRVGGYTF
TGTGCCAGCAGCATCAGGGTGGGCGGCTACACCTTC
>TRBV9|TRBD2|.|TRBJ2-7
CASSVDGTSGNEQYF
TGTGCCAGCAGCGTCGACGGGACTAGCGGGAACGAGCAGTACTTC
>TRBV5-1|TRBD1|.|TRBJ1-5
CASSPDRGNQPQHF
TGCGCCAGCAGCCCTGACAGGGGTAATCAGCCCCAGCATTTT
>TRBV5-1|TRBD1|.|TRBJ2-2
CASSWRDRLTNTGELFF
TGCGCCAGCAGCTGGAGGGACAGGCTAACGAACACCGGGGAGCTGTTTTTT
>TRBV28|.|.|TRBJ1-2
CASRASAVGGYTF
TGTGCCAGCAGGGCTAGTGCCGTGGGTGGCTACACCTTC
>TRBV11-3|TRBD1|.|TRBJ1-2
CASRPTDPTGRLTF
TGTGCCAGCAGGCCCACAGACCCGACAGGGAGGCTCACCTTC
>TRBV28|.|.|TRBJ1-5
CASSFTGDNQPQHF
TGTGCCAGCAGTTTTACAGGAGACAATCAGCCCCAGCATTTT
>TRBV28|.|once|TRBJ1-2
CASSGADIPYGYTF
TGTGCCAGCAGTGGGGCAGATATACCCTATGGCTACACCTTC
>TRBV25-1|TRBD1|.|TRBJ2-7
CASSGSLRTGREQYF
TGTGCCAGCAGTGGATCCCTCCGGACAGGGCGCGAGCAGTACTTC
>TRBV29-1|.|.|TRBJ2-7
CSVEEEVGTRSYEQYF
TGCAGCGTTGAAGAGGAAGTAGGGACTCGGTCCTACGAGCAGTACTTC
>TRBV9|.|.|TRBJ1-4
CASSVDSLNEKLFF
TGTGCCAGCAGCGTCGACAGTCTTAATGAAAAACTGTTTTTT
>TRBV15|.|.|TRBJ2-4
CATSEGENIQYF
TGTGCCACCAGTGAGGGGGAAAACATTCAGTACTTC
>TRBV18|.|.|TRBJ2-7
CASSPVGRPDYEQYF
TGTGCCAGCTCACCGGTGGGCAGGCCCGACTACGAGCAGTACTTC
>TRBV5-1|.|.|TRBJ1-5
CASSLGGPNQPQHF
TGCGCCAGCAGCTTGGGGGGGCCTAATCAGCCCCAGCATTTT
>TRBV28|TRBD1|.|TRBJ2-2
CASSLRRTGGRTGELFF
TGTGCCAGCAGTTTACGCCGGACAGGGGGTCGGACCGGGGAGCTGTTTTTT
>TRBV7-9|TRBD2|.|TRBJ2-2
CASSLAGGLADNTGELFF
TGTGCCAGCAGCTTAGCGGGGGGACTAGCAGACAACACCGGGGAGCTGTTTTTT
>TRBV5-1|TRBD2|.|TRBJ2-3
CASSLGYTGLAASTDTQYF
TGCGCCAGCAGCTTGGGTTACACGGGACTAGCGGCTAGCACAGATACGCAGTATTTT
>TRBV3-1/TRBV3-2|TRBD1|.|TRBJ1-1
CASSQLEGAAEAFF
TGTGCCAGCAGCCAACTTGAGGGGGCGGCTGAAGCTTTCTTT
>TRBV28|TRBD2|.|TRBJ2-4
CASSPPGLTIQYF
TGTGCCAGCAGTCCTCCGGGACTAACCATTCAGTACTTC
>TRBV7-3|TRBD1|.|TRBJ1-5
CARTGTDGQPQHF
TGCGCCAGGACCGGGACAGATGGTCAGCCCCAGCATTTT
>TRBV28|TRBD1|.|TRBJ1-4
CASSLGTATNEKLFF
TGTGCCAGCAGTTTAGGGACAGCAACTAATGAAAAACTGTTTTTT
>TRBV3-1/TRBV3-2|TRBD2|.|TRBJ2-5
CASSVGLAGVFSGETQYF
TGTGCCAGCAGCGTGGGACTAGCGGGAGTTTTTTCGGGGGAGACCCAGTACTTC
>TRBV5-1|.|.|TRBJ1-2
CASSSSVNYGYTF
TGCGCCAGCAGCTCTTCAGTTAACTATGGCTACACCTTC
>TRBV5-1|TRBD2|.|TRBJ2-1
CASSVSGTSGYNEQFF
TGCGCCAGCAGCGTAAGCGGGACTAGCGGATACAATGAGCAGTTCTTC
>TRBV5-1|TRBD1|.|TRBJ1-2
CASSFAWTGGRYNYGYTF
TGCGCCAGCAGCTTCGCCTGGACAGGGGGCAGGTACAACTATGGCTACACCTTC
>TRBV19|TRBD2|.|TRBJ2-2
CASSISSGSGLFF
TGTGCCAGTAGTATCTCTAGCGGGAGCGGGCTGTTTTTT
>TRBV28|.|.|TRBJ2-7
CASTKPGEQYF
TGTGCCAGCACGAAACCGGGGGAGCAGTACTTC
>TRBV28|.|.|TRBJ1-1
CASSRQANTEAFF
TGTGCCAGCAGTCGACAGGCAAACACTGAAGCTTTCTTT
>TRBV19|.|once|TRBJ2-1
CASSIPGRTNEQFF
TGTGCCAGTAGTATTCCTGGACGGACTAATGAGCAGTTCTTC
>TRBV25-1|.|.|TRBJ2-6
CASSDPGYSGANVLTF
TGTGCCAGCAGTGATCCAGGCTACTCTGGGGCCAACGTCCTGACTTTC
>TRBV11-2|.|.|TRBJ2-1
CASSLAESYNEQFF
TGTGCCAGCAGCTTAGCGGAGTCCTACAATGAGCAGTTCTTC
>TRBV19|.|.|TRBJ1-5
CASSIATGTLDQPQHF
TGTGCCAGTAGTATAGCAACAGGGACGCTCGATCAGCCCCAGCATTTT
>TRBV4-2|.|.|TRBJ1-1
CASSQDPTGLTEAFF
TGTGCCAGCAGCCAAGACCCTACAGGGCTCACTGAAGCTTTCTTT